These T cell receptor beta chains were read from a single sample in a study of T cell changes during pregnancy in multiple sclerosis. TCRdb's copy holds only in-frame clones and misses some; the assay was immunoSEQ multiplex PCR. Counted here are 55,000 to 80,000 clones, approximately 94% occurring once; the ten biggest clones make up approximately 0.63%. The source material was peripheral blood, sampled in the third trimester of pregnancy. The receptors originated from a female donor with multiple sclerosis, enrolled in a pregnancy study. Both conserved end residues are part of each CDR3. The D gene is left open where the match is weak. Clone size is shown for a subset of rows, as once, few, many or a class of expanded clone.

.,TRBV6-4,.,TRBJ1-1,CASSDGGNTEAFF,TGTGCCAGCAGTGACGGAGGGAACACTGAAGCTTTCTTT
.,TRBV7-2,once,TRBJ1-2,CASSSGGTANYGYTF,TGTGCCAGCAGCTCCGGCGGGACGGCTAACTATGGCTACACCTTC
.,TRBV5-1,.,TRBJ1-3,CASSLEHSSGNTIYF,TGCGCCAGCAGCTTGGAGCACTCCTCTGGAAACACCATATATTTT
.,TRBV9,.,TRBJ1-2,CASSVGPPRANYGYTF,TGTGCCAGCAGCGTAGGCCCCCCCCGAGCTAACTATGGCTACACCTTC
.,TRBV7-9,once,TRBJ1-4,CASSLERANEKLFF,TGTGCCAGCAGCTTAGAACGGGCTAATGAAAAACTGTTTTTT
.,TRBV29-1,.,TRBJ2-3,CSVAGVTSTDTQYF,TGCAGCGTTGCAGGGGTTACTAGCACAGATACGCAGTATTTT
.,TRBV6-4,.,TRBJ2-3,CASSSIAESTDTQYF,TGTGCCAGCAGTTCGATTGCAGAAAGCACAGATACGCAGTATTTT
.,TRBV7-3,.,TRBJ2-4,CASSPFGFPAKNIQYF,TGTGCCAGCAGCCCTTTCGGGTTCCCGGCCAAAAACATTCAGTACTTC
.,TRBV7-2,.,TRBJ2-1,CASSFQRSTRNEQFF,TGTGCCAGCAGCTTCCAGCGGAGCACAAGGAATGAGCAGTTCTTC
TRBD2,TRBV5-6,.,TRBJ2-5,CASSLRASGGGQETQYF,TGTGCCAGCAGCTTGAGGGCAAGCGGGGGGGGCCAAGAGACCCAGTACTTC
.,TRBV4-3,.,TRBJ2-7,CASSQGIGGYEQYF,TGCGCCAGCAGCCAAGGTATAGGCGGCTACGAGCAGTACTTC
TRBD1,TRBV30,.,TRBJ1-2,CAWSRGDRGGYTF,TGTGCCTGGAGTAGGGGGGACAGAGGAGGCTACACCTTC
.,TRBV19,.,TRBJ1-1,CASSIRSTEAFF,TGTGCCAGTAGTATACGGAGCACTGAAGCTTTCTTT
.,TRBV7-9,.,TRBJ1-2,CASSHSSTPQGGYTF,TGTGCCAGCAGCCATTCTTCGACGCCTCAGGGGGGCTACACCTTC
TRBD1,TRBV27,.,TRBJ1-4,CASSPPDRRNEKLFF,TGTGCCAGCAGTCCTCCGGACAGGAGGAATGAAAAACTGTTTTTT
TRBD1,TRBV7-3,.,TRBJ1-2,CASSERGLTGGGYGYTF,TGTGCCAGCAGCGAGAGGGGGCTTACAGGGGGAGGTTATGGCTACACCTTC
TRBD1,TRBV7-2,.,TRBJ1-6,CASSSSGTGSLGAISPLHF,TGTGCCAGCAGCTCTTCCGGGACAGGGTCTCTTGGGGCGATTTCACCCCTCCACTTT
TRBD1,TRBV7-2,.,TRBJ2-1,CASRLAVTGGYEQFF,TGTGCCAGCAGGCTTGCCGTCACAGGGGGTTATGAGCAGTTCTTC
TRBD2,TRBV18,.,TRBJ2-2,CASPGTSGPNTGELFF,TGTGCCAGCCCTGGGACTAGCGGCCCGAACACCGGGGAGCTGTTTTTT
.,TRBV7-2,.,TRBJ2-5,CASTRFETQYF,TGTGCCAGCACCCGTTTCGAGACCCAGTACTTC
TRBD2,TRBV7-3,.,TRBJ2-1,CASSLGLAGNGVGNEQFF,TGTGCCAGCAGCTTGGGACTAGCGGGGAACGGGGTCGGCAATGAGCAGTTCTTC
.,TRBV29-1,.,TRBJ2-2,CSVAPGGNTGELFF,TGCAGCGTTGCGCCCGGGGGTAACACCGGGGAGCTGTTTTTT
.,TRBV6-5,.,TRBJ1-6,CASSYRQQNNSPLHF,TGTGCCAGCAGTTACAGACAGCAAAATAATTCACCCCTCCACTTT
TRBD1,TRBV6-5,.,TRBJ2-7,CASRLRQGSEQYF,TGTGCCAGCAGGCTTAGACAGGGGAGCGAGCAGTACTTC
TRBD2,TRBV6-6,once,TRBJ2-1,CASSPPGRGDAFF,TGTGCCAGCAGCCCGCCAGGGCGGGGGGATGCGTTCTTC
TRBD1,TRBV9,.,TRBJ1-6,CASSVTGDHLHF,TGTGCCAGCAGCGTAACAGGGGATCACCTCCACTTT
TRBD1,TRBV25-1,.,TRBJ2-5,CASSGGGAGQETQYF,TGTGCCAGCAGTGGAGGGGGCGCGGGCCAAGAGACCCAGTACTTC
.,TRBV5-1,.,TRBJ2-7,CASSFIQGYEQYF,TGCGCCAGCAGCTTCATTCAGGGCTACGAGCAGTACTTC
.,TRBV5-6,once,TRBJ2-7,CASSFTASFPYEQYF,TGTGCCAGCAGCTTTACGGCTAGTTTTCCCTACGAGCAGTACTTC
TRBD1,TRBV7-2,.,TRBJ1-4,CASSLGGGRREKLFF,TGTGCCAGCAGCTTAGGAGGGGGCAGGAGAGAAAAACTGTTTTTT
TRBD2,TRBV7-2,once,TRBJ2-1,CASSPQSLAVFF,TGTGCCAGCAGCCCCCAGTCACTAGCGGTGTTCTTC
.,TRBV30,.,TRBJ2-7,CACREYEQYF,TGTGCCTGCCGGGAATACGAGCAGTACTTC
TRBD1,TRBV4-1,.,TRBJ1-5,CASSVRTGSNQPQHF,TGCGCCAGCAGCGTACGGACAGGGAGCAATCAGCCCCAGCATTTT
.,TRBV9,.,TRBJ2-5,CASSVATGSGEQYF,TGTGCCAGCAGCGTAGCTACGGGGTCCGGAGAGCAGTACTTC
TRBD2,TRBV9,.,TRBJ2-1,CASSHGLAGDSYNEQFF,TGTGCCAGCAGCCACGGGCTAGCGGGGGACTCCTACAATGAGCAGTTCTTC
TRBD1,TRBV19,.,TRBJ1-5,CASSIDLGTVSNQPQHF,TGTGCCAGTAGTATAGATCTTGGGACAGTAAGCAATCAGCCCCAGCATTTT
TRBD1,TRBV5-1,few,TRBJ2-6,CASSPQTGSSGANVLTF,TGCGCCAGCAGCCCTCAGACAGGGAGCTCTGGGGCCAACGTCCTGACTTTC
.,TRBV6-5,.,TRBJ2-3,CASSYGGPDTQYF,TGTGCCAGCAGTTACGGGGGCCCAGATACGCAGTATTTT
.,TRBV10-3,once,TRBJ2-5,CAISSRTQVGETQYF,TGTGCCATCAGTTCCCGGACACAGGTGGGAGAGACCCAGTACTTC
TRBD1,TRBV6-5,.,TRBJ1-2,CASSYADRGLWGYTF,TGTGCCAGCAGTTACGCCGACAGGGGCCTATGGGGCTACACCTTC
.,TRBV18,.,TRBJ2-2,CASSPPGNWNTGELFF,TGTGCCAGCTCACCACCCGGGAACTGGAACACCGGGGAGCTGTTTTTT
.,TRBV7-2,.,TRBJ1-2,CASSSRTDSNYGYTF,TGTGCCAGCAGCTCTCGGACAGATTCTAACTATGGCTACACCTTC
.,TRBV6-4,once,TRBJ2-2,CASSRLETGELFF,TGTGCCAGCAGCCGACTAGAGACCGGGGAGCTGTTTTTT
.,TRBV5-6,few,TRBJ2-5,CASSLVRQANDGTQYF,TGTGCCAGCAGCTTGGTTCGACAGGCAAACGACGGGACCCAGTACTTC
TRBD2,TRBV29-1,.,TRBJ2-1,CSVPTPNTSGGPYNEQFF,TGCAGCGTTCCCACCCCGAATACTAGCGGGGGGCCCTACAATGAGCAGTTCTTC
.,TRBV5-5,few,TRBJ1-1,CASSFGGQRMNTEAFF,TGTGCCAGCAGCTTTGGGGGACAAAGAATGAACACTGAAGCTTTCTTT
.,TRBV6-6,.,TRBJ2-3,CASRRGASTDTQYF,TGTGCCAGCCGTAGAGGAGCTAGCACAGATACGCAGTATTTT
.,TRBV6-5,.,TRBJ2-1,CASSYRAAGVSEQFF,TGTGCCAGCAGTTACAGGGCCGCCGGGGTTAGTGAGCAGTTCTTC
.,TRBV10-3,.,TRBJ2-2,CATKINTGELFF,TGTGCCACCAAAATTAACACCGGGGAGCTGTTTTTT
.,TRBV6-5,.,TRBJ1-1,CASSAAGTEAFF,TGTGCCAGCAGTGCGGCGGGGACTGAAGCTTTCTTT
TRBD1,TRBV27,.,TRBJ2-1,CASRTPGQLNEQFF,TGTGCCAGCAGAACACCGGGACAGCTCAATGAGCAGTTCTTC
.,TRBV7-9,.,TRBJ2-1,CASSPLTSLHEQFF,TGTGCCAGCAGCCCATTGACTAGTCTACATGAGCAGTTCTTC
.,TRBV9,.,TRBJ1-3,CASSGRRGGGNTIYF,TGTGCCAGCAGCGGACGCAGGGGTGGAGGAAACACCATATATTTT
.,TRBV19,.,TRBJ2-1,CASSISTANNEQFF,TGTGCCAGTAGTATAAGCACAGCTAACAATGAGCAGTTCTTC
.,TRBV7-9,.,TRBJ1-2,CASSLVRELDGYTF,TGTGCCAGCAGCTTAGTGAGGGAGCTGGATGGCTACACCTTC